This T cell receptor beta chain was obtained from a study of blood T cells in healthy people across ages. Whole-study findings and limits: Whereas aged donors had fewer naive CD4+ cells, long-lived donors had more of them and higher diversity.

Trimming shortened V by 6 bases and J by 4 bases, and 15 bases separated the two germline ends. This CDR3 is built from 13 residues. CDR1 is DFQATT and CDR2 is SNEGSKA in the germline V gene (reference sequence). Through a sample-barcoded 5' primer and a J-beta primer mix, a second PCR was run for roughly 6 to 12 cycles. TCRdb re-derived calls from the 5' RACE reads in MiXCR, one entry per CDR3 protein. Of about a million distinct CDR3 sequences in the sample, roughly two fifths were seen once. As concerns this clonotype: Its cognate antigen is unknown.

The chain joins TRBV20-1 to TRBJ1-2; TRBD1 might be the D (5 bases). Material: blood. The sequence was obtained from a man aged 18 to 29 in good health. The CDR3 here is CSAVAGSGYGYTF. In DNA, the CDR3 is TGCAGTGCCGTCGCAGGGTCGGGCTATGGCTACACCTTC.